This is a list of T cell receptor beta chains from one sample in a study of blood T cell repertoires in COVID-19. Some clones are missing from TCRdb's copy, which holds only in-frame ones; the method was immunoSEQ multiplex PCR. The sample consists of over 150,000 clones, around 79% of them appearing once. Material for sequencing was PBMCs or T cells enriched from blood (not recorded which). The receptor set was obtained from a woman aged 65 to 85 in a cohort exposed to, infected with or recovered from COVID-19 (not recorded which). The CDR3 runs from the conserved cysteine through the conserved F or W. Fields, in order: J gene, clone size, D gene, V gene, CDR3 DNA, CDR3 protein. A D gene is named only where the DNA matches it firmly. Clone size is not always given. Where it is, it says once, few, many or a class for expanded clones.

>TRBJ2-1|once|TRBD2|TRBV7-2
TGTGCCGTAAGCCTCGGACTAGCGGGAGCAAGTGAGCAGTTCTTC
CAVSLGLAGASEQFF
>TRBJ1-5|-|TRBD1|TRBV28
TGTGCCAGCAGCTCCACCGACAGGGAAGGGCAGCCCCAGCATTTT
CASSSTDREGQPQHF
>TRBJ1-1|-|-|TRBV6-2/TRBV6-3
TGTGCCAGCAGTTCCAACCTCCGCGGGGGGGCTGACACTGAAGCTTTCTTT
CASSSNLRGGADTEAFF
>TRBJ2-7|-|TRBD1|TRBV5-1
TGCGCCAGCAGCCCCGGGACAGGGCGGGGAGAGCAGTACTTC
CASSPGTGRGEQYF
>TRBJ2-1|-|TRBD2|TRBV19
TGTGCCAGTAGTATTGGGGGGACTAGCGGAGGTGGGCGCGTGGATGAGCAGTTCTTC
CASSIGGTSGGGRVDEQFF
>TRBJ1-2|-|TRBD1|TRBV10-3
TGTGCCATCAGTGAGTCGACAGGGTACTATGGCTACACCTTC
CAISESTGYYGYTF
>TRBJ2-5|few|TRBD1|TRBV6-5
TGTGCCAGCAGTTACTCGTGGACAGGAGGAGAGACCCAGTACTTC
CASSYSWTGGETQYF
>TRBJ2-1|-|-|TRBV5-1
TGCGCCAGCAGCCCCCAGCTAGTCCCCCCAAACAATGAGCAGTTCTTC
CASSPQLVPPNNEQFF
>TRBJ2-7|-|-|TRBV4-2
TGTGCCAGCAGTCCACAGGGTCCCAGCTACGAGCAGTACTTC
CASSPQGPSYEQYF
>TRBJ2-3|-|TRBD1|TRBV28
TGTGCCAGCAGTGGGGGGACAGGGGCGCTGTCGCAGTATTTT
CASSGGTGALSQYF
>TRBJ2-3|-|TRBD2|TRBV29-1
TGCAGCGTTGAGGGGACTGGGACTAGCGGGAGGGCCTCCCTAGATACGCAGTATTTT
CSVEGTGTSGRASLDTQYF
>TRBJ2-7|-|-|TRBV11-3
TGTGCCAGCAGCCAACCAGGTTTCCCCAGCTACGAGCAGTACTTC
CASSQPGFPSYEQYF
>TRBJ2-1|-|-|TRBV19
TGTGCCAGCACCGACAGGCGCTCCTACAATGAGCAGTTCTTC
CASTDRRSYNEQFF
>TRBJ2-7|-|-|TRBV7-2
TGTGCCAGCAGCCGTGACAGAACCTACGAGCAGTACTTC
CASSRDRTYEQYF
>TRBJ1-2|-|-|TRBV11-2
TGTGCCAGCAGCTCTTTACGGAGGGGCTCGAGGGATGGCTACACCTTC
CASSSLRRGSRDGYTF